This T cell receptor beta chain was obtained from a study of blood T cell repertoires in COVID-19 (dated by TCRdb to 2020 to 2021). A note on the overall study: Samples from collaborators originated in the United States, Italy and Spain and spanned both the acute and convalescent phases of COVID-19. The material from the prospective study consisted of cDNA or gDNA derived from T cells, B-cell-depleted T cells, or PBMCs. Where available, HLA class I and class II types were taken from metadata supplied by the sample provider and were not determined by assay-based typing. The repertoires were released in a freely available public database meant as a resource for research on the immune response to SARS-CoV-2. The samples were drawn from two sources: the first 160 participants of the ongoing ImmuneRACE study, and fewer than 1,500 subjects contributed by 6 global collaborators. Sample metadata almost always included a de-identified subject ID, COVID-19 status, age in years and sex. Subjects who had been exposed to COVID-19, were actively infected with it, or had recovered from it provided the deeply sampled blood TCRbeta repertoires that made up the dataset. What the authors observed across the whole study: Clinical and demographic metadata were provided uncurated, with the amount varying by source and participant.

The V and J ends are trimmed by 4 bases and 3 bases, leaving 12 bases between them. As encoded in the germline V gene (reference sequence), CDR1 is LNHDA while CDR2 is SQIVND. Reading from cysteine to phenylalanine, the CDR3 counts 14 amino acids. Left in the record is the CDR3 DNA by itself, 42 bases read in frame from the first base. In Seattle, one collaborating source enrolled patients while the infection was active and tracked those patients longitudinally over the course of disease. Each collaborating institution followed its own protocols to collect whole blood in K2EDTA tubes. Collaborator samples were shipped for TCRbeta analysis as frozen whole blood, isolated PBMCs, or DNA extracted from either sample type. About this clone: Its antigen is not yet known. Base qualities are not recorded, but no much larger clone differs from it by a single base.

TCRbeta CDR3 regions were amplified from genomic DNA by means of the immunoSEQ Assay, a bias-controlled multiplex PCR. For the original study's pipeline: Nucleated cell counts per sample were estimated from amplification of reference gene primers within the assay. To quantify the absolute abundance of each unique TCRbeta CDR3 rearrangement, sequence reads were collapsed and filtered. For each sample, productive Simpson clonality was calculated as the square root of Simpson's diversity index across productive rearrangements. TCRdb carries this immuneACCESS record with in-frame sequences only. Its versions omit some clonotypes, under half of them owing to an unresolved V gene in the studies checked, with the rest unexplained. The DNA gave D and trimming, while V, J and clone size come from that table. Counted in this sample were 330,000 or so clones; 87% of them appeared once. The ten largest clones add up to approximately 10% of the sample.

The receptor was derived from a young man with COVID-19, enrolled during active disease. The sequenced sample consisted of peripheral blood. The rearranged chain carries TRBV19 and TRBJ2-5; TRBD1 is possibly the D segment (7 matching bases). This receptor carries the CDR3 CASSRGGQEETQYF. In nucleotide form, the sequence is TGTGCCAGTAGTAGGGGAGGACAGGAAGAGACCCAGTACTTC.